The 9 T cell receptor beta chains reported below all come from one sample, sequenced in a study of cytomegalovirus exposure and HLA in healthy donors. The PCR used 60 Vbeta and 13 Jbeta primers. The data were produced by immunoSEQ multiplex PCR, yet TCRdb's version contains in-frame clones alone and is incomplete. The sample has some 190,000 clones; 75% to 80% are singletons. The sequencing input was PBMCs. These TCRs come from a woman in her 30s in good health and CMV-seropositive.

This clone was found a few times. At the DNA level, this CDR3 is encoded by other sequences in the same sample as well. This chain uses TRBV19 with TRBJ2-3, with 11 bases that match TRBD2. The CDR3 length is 16 residues. The germline CDR1 and CDR2 sequences are LNHDA and SQIVND (reference sequence). With V trimmed by 3 bases and J by 0 bases, 2 bases remained unmatched. The CDR3 sequence is CASSILAGGSTDTQYF. As DNA, the CDR3 is TGTGCCAGTAGTATTTTAGCGGGAGGGAGCACAGATACGCAGTATTTT.

A note on this clone: At one boundary the junction diverges from the germline segment, which might be a read error. The V call is TRBV7-7, the J call TRBJ2-3; D perhaps matches TRBD1 (6 bases). The CDR3 runs to 14 residues. Germline CDR1 and CDR2: SSHAT and FNYEAQ (reference sequence). The CDR3 loop reads CASSRSSGADTQYF. DNA for the CDR3: TGTGCTAGCAGCCGATCCTCAGGGGCAGATACGCAGTATTTT.

The chain links TRBV11-2 to TRBJ1-1; D remains unclear. The CDR3 spans 11 residues. Between the trimmed V and J ends, which lost 1 base and 8 bases, there was a span of 5 bases. The germline CDR1 and CDR2 sequences are SGHAT and FQNNGV. CDR3 in amino acids: CASSLVTEAFF. The DNA of the CDR3 is TGTGCCAGCAGCTTAGTAACAGAAGCTTTCTTT.

The CDR3 sequence is CASSYSNGINNEQFF. CDR3 in DNA: TGTGCCAGCAGTTACTCGAACGGTATAAACAATGAGCAGTTCTTC. The chain is built from TRBV6-5 and TRBJ2-1; D unclear. The CDR3 contains 15 residues. Germline V lookup: CDR1 MNHEY, CDR2 SVGAGI. The V end was cut by 0 bases, the J end by 5 bases, with 11 bases between.

The CDR3 bases are TGTGCCAGCCGCGGAGAGTGGCAGCAAGAGACCCAGTACTTC. Translation: CASRGEWQQETQYF. The chain couples TRBV6-1 to TRBJ2-5; no reliable D call. Germline values: CDR1 MNHNS, CDR2 SASEGT. V was pared by 8 bases and J by 2 bases, with 15 bases between. The CDR3 extends over 14 amino acids.

The chain is built from TRBV7-9 and TRBJ2-3; 9 bases map to TRBD2. With V trimmed by 3 bases and J by 2 bases, 3 bases remained unmatched. The V gene's germline CDR1 is SEHNR and CDR2 FQNEAQ (reference sequence). The CDR3 sequence is 15 residues long. CDR3 amino acids: CASSFIAGDTDTQYF. CDR3 DNA: TGTGCCAGCAGCTTCATAGCGGGGGACACAGATACGCAGTATTTT.

The chain is built from TRBV7-6 and TRBJ1-6; TRBD1 is a possible D gene (5 bases). CDR3 length: 14 amino acids. V was pared by 5 bases and J by 5 bases, with 10 bases between. Germline-derived CDR1 and CDR2 are SGHVS and FNYEAQ. The CDR3 loop is CASSPWGDNSPLHF. In nucleotides, the CDR3 is TGTGCCAGCAGCCCGTGGGGGGATAATTCACCCCTCCACTTT. The complete variable domain, with remaining parts taken from reference TRBV7-6 and TRBJ1-6, reads GAGVSQSPRYKVTKRGQDVALRCDPISGHVSLYWYRQALGQGPEFLTYFNYEAQQDKSGLPNDRFSAERPEGSISTLTIQRTEQRDSAMYRCASSPWGDNSPLHFGNGTRLTVT.

This chain connects TRBV29-1 to TRBJ2-5; 12 positions match TRBD2. CDR1 is SQVTM, CDR2 ANQGSEA, per germline. This CDR3 spans 12 amino acids. The CDR3 protein is CVSSGGEETQYF. The CDR3 nucleotides are TGCGTCTCTAGCGGGGGGGAAGAGACCCAGTACTTC.

About this clone itself: Other nucleotide sequences in the sample specify the same CDR3. The V call is TRBV11-3, the J call TRBJ1-1; D remains ambiguous. There are 13 residues in the CDR3. Germline V gene sequence: CDR1 SGHNT, CDR2 YENEEA. Trimming left V 3 bases short and J 1 base short, with 6 bases between. The CDR3 nucleotides read TGTGCCAGCAGCTTGTCGAGGAACACTGAAGCTTTCTTT. This encodes CASSLSRNTEAFF.